This T cell receptor beta chain was obtained from a study of blood T cells in healthy people across ages (dated by TCRdb to the mid-2010s). Some background on the complete study: In model experiments, template switching captured about one uniquely barcoded TCR beta cDNA molecule for every two T cells. Two additional independent replicas of 1 million unique cDNA reads from the same blood draw were analyzed for two donors (one aged 18 to 29 and one aged 80 or older). To track age-related changes in TCR beta repertoire diversity, the study relied on deep sequencing normalized with unique cDNA molecular identifiers. The donors were split into four age groups: young (average roughly 15 years), middle-aged (around 37), aged (approximately 60) and long-lived (under 85). On the study overall, not on this receptor specifically: Because profiling used bulk unsorted PBMCs, naive and antigen-experienced compartments could not be compared conclusively. There was a strong correlation between observed TCR beta diversity and the percentage of naive T cells measured by flow cytometry. Estimates of total diversity based on one million sequenced T cells were considered lower bounds and underestimates. Because the CMV infection status of the donors was unknown, age-related changes in expanded clonotypes may potentially have been confounded. Compared with the aged group, the long-lived group had more naive CD4+ T cells, fewer expanded clones and increased TCR diversity, suggesting age selection. Observed TCR beta diversity per million T cells fell roughly linearly with age, and a significant reduction was already apparent by age roughly 40.

This clonotype was detected a few times. It lacks a known antigen. Base qualities are not recorded, but no much larger clone differs from it by a single base. The 39 donors, aged about 6 to 95 years, were systemically healthy Caucasian individuals from Russia. Each donor gave 8 to 10 milliliters of peripheral blood, collected into EDTA-treated Vacutainer tubes. Ficoll-Paque density-gradient centrifugation was used to isolate PBMCs, with at least 7 million per sample. Total RNA, at least 5 micrograms per sample, was extracted from PBMCs with Trizol reagent. For every donor, flow cytometry on a PBMC aliquot measured the percentage of naive CD45RAhigh/CD27high T cells. The library came from 5' RACE. The sample was run on an Illumina HiSeq 2500. A second PCR of roughly 7 to 11 cycles was run with a J-beta primer mix and a sample-barcoded 5' primer. Each TCR beta cDNA molecule received a unique molecular identifier from a template-switch 5' adaptor carrying 12 random nucleotides. At least 2.5 million CDR3-containing paired-end reads were obtained from each sample. First-strand cDNA synthesis was performed from all RNA using the Mint cDNA synthesis kit, with priming by a TRBC-specific oligonucleotide. All cDNA was treated with uracil-DNA glycosylase and then went through a first 18-cycle PCR with the universal primers M1SS and BC2_uni_R. The authors processed their data as follows. Normalization of each sample was performed by random selection of 1 million high-quality reads, each carrying a distinct molecular identifier. Instead of being binned into consensus sequences, reads that shared molecular identifiers were thrown out. MiTCR, with a Q25 quality threshold and the strictest error-elimination algorithm, was used for CDR3 identification, clonotype clustering and error correction. A nonparametric unseen species model with Euler transformation was used to estimate lower-bound total TCR beta diversity. The public reads were run again by TCRdb, first through fastp at Q25 and then through MiXCR, and only productive beta chains were kept. One record per CDR3 amino acid sequence lists the most common genes and DNA. TCRdb's processing, not the authors', yielded these V and J calls. Here the sample has about 800,000 distinct CDR3 sequences; approximately 25% occur a single time. The ten largest clones capture 3.7% of the sample.

These data are also associated with another study on T cells of mothers and their children. That second report states: The donors were nine systemically healthy Caucasian individuals, made up of three mothers and their six children. cDNA synthesis used all of the extracted RNA, with approximately 1.6 ug of RNA in each 15 ul reaction. Sample barcodes and 2-4 random nucleotides were added via the M1S primer in the second PCR. Over 9 million TCR beta CDR3 reads came from each mother, compared with a few million reads from each child. Thymic selection shapes the output of TCR recombination in a similar way in related and unrelated pairs, and inherited differences have a minor effect. Normalized repertoire overlap was always slightly but never significantly higher in related than unrelated mother-child pairs. With a sensitivity of about 100 clones per million clonotypes, no persistent microchimeric T cell clones were detected. Deep NGS was used in the study to compare the TCR beta repertoires of mothers and children and to look for features that separate related mother-child pairs from unrelated individuals. The mean age was around 40 +/- 4 years for the mothers and around 11 +/- 4 years for the children. After adapter ligation with NEBNext reagents, the libraries were sequenced on Illumina HiSeq 2000 with 100+100 nt paired-end reads. To prevent cross-contamination, the mother and child libraries were prepared a month apart and were sequenced in separate runs. For each donor, between roughly 500,000 and 2,200,000 distinct TCR beta clonotypes were identified. Naive TCR beta clonotypes were estimated from low-frequency clonotypes matched to each donor's FACS-determined naive share, without sorting.

The source of this sequence is a boy between 5 and 17 years old in good health. The sample comprised blood.

The CDR3 amino acid sequence is: CASSRDSEIETQYF. The DNA sequence is given as TGTGCCAGCAGCAGGGACTCGGAGATCGAGACCCAGTACTTC. The sequence is built from TRBV9 and TRBJ2-5; a tentative D call is TRBD2 (6 bases match). The germline ends are 15 bases apart after V is trimmed by 4 bases and J by 5 bases. Reading the germline V gene gives CDR1 SGDLS and CDR2 YYNGEE. From the cysteine up to the phenylalanine, the CDR3 has a length of 14 residues. Only the CDR3 DNA is retained, 42 bases long and in frame from the first base. Outside the CDR3, residues come from the reference TRBV9 and TRBJ2-5 proteins, so the full variable domain is: DSGVTQTPKHLITATGQRVTLRCSPRSGDLSVYWYQQSLDQGLQFLIQYYNGEERAKGNILERFSAQQFPDLHSELNLSSLELGDSALYFCASSRDSEIETQYFGPGTRLLVL.